Below, one T cell receptor beta chain is given with its context. This sample was taken from a study of blood T cells in healthy people across ages. The total RNA that was extracted per sample amounted to at least 5.5 micrograms. PCR was performed a second time for about 6 to 11 cycles using a sample-barcoded 5' primer and a J-beta primer mix. Each of the samples gave a minimum of 2.5 million paired-end reads that contained CDR3. TCRdb re-called the 5' RACE reads with MiXCR, one entry per CDR3 protein. The repertoire holds approximately 780,000 distinct CDR3 sequences, with roughly 25% as singletons. Germline CDR1 SGHRS, CDR2 YFSETQ. With V trimmed by 6 bases and J by 4 bases, 8 bases remained unmatched. This CDR3 has 14 residues. The sample also formed part of further work on T cells of mothers and their children. As that study records: Second-round PCR products received sample barcodes and 2-4 random nucleotides from the M1S primer. Whether related or unrelated, pairs show similar shaping of TCR recombination output by thymic selection.

Sequencing was done on a sample of blood. The chain is built from TRBV5-1 and TRBJ2-5; 8 bases map to TRBD1. The sequence was collected from a boy aged 5-17 years in good health. The CDR3 region is CASTRDRPSETQYF. CDR3 nucleotides: TGCGCCAGCACCCGGGACAGGCCCTCAGAGACCCAGTACTTC.